This passage covers 24 T cell receptor beta chains from one sample sequenced in a study of T cells in Graves' hyperthyroidism and ophthalmopathy. Template material for amplifying TCR beta CDR3 regions consisted of RNA transcripts. The TCR CDR3 first-round RT-PCR relied on the HTBI primer set. TCRdb re-called the multiplex PCR reads through MiXCR, storing one row per CDR3 protein. The profile covers around 290,000 distinct CDR3 sequences, with roughly 14% appearing a single time and 7.5% to 8% taken by the ten largest. The sequencing sample was made of blood. The receptors shown here come from a woman aged 25 to 39 with Graves' hyperthyroidism that later progressed to Graves' ophthalmopathy.

This clonotype has ten or more counts. The genes are TRBV19 and TRBJ2-5, with unresolved D. V lost 2 bases, J lost 5 bases, and 9 bases lay in between. The CDR3 has 13 amino acids. Germline lookup yields CDR1 LNHDA and CDR2 SQIVND (reference sequence). CDR3 loop: CASSISGGETQYF. CDR3 DNA sequence: TGTGCCAGTAGTATATCCGGTGGGGAGACCCAGTACTTC.

Ten or more counts support this clonotype. The chain has TRBV30 and TRBJ1-2; 9 nucleotides match TRBD1. J was trimmed by 2 bases and V by 1 base; bases with no gene match: 5. Germline CDR1 GTSNPN, CDR2 SVGIG (reference sequence). There are 15 residues in the CDR3. Here the CDR3 DNA reads TGTGCCTGGAGTGGTGGGACAGGGAACAACTATGGCTACACCTTC. This encodes CAWSGGTGNNYGYTF.

The count of this clonotype is one. A read error may explain this, as a much larger clone is one base away. The chain employs TRBV15 and TRBJ1-3, with no clear D. The CDR3 runs 15 residues. Germline V gives CDR1 LNHNV, CDR2 YYDKDF (reference sequence). CDR3 sequence: CATFDTLQPGNTMYF. The CDR3 coding sequence is TGTGCCACCTTTGACACCCTCCAACCTGGAAACACCATGTATTTT. The full variable domain, its missing parts supplied by reference TRBV15 and TRBJ1-3, is DAMVIQNPRYQVTQFGKPVTLSCSQTLNHNVMYWYQQKSSQAPKLLFHYYDKDFNNEADTPDNFQSRRPNTSFCFLDIRSPGLGDTAMYLCATFDTLQPGNTMYFGEGSWLTVV.

There are many counts of this clonotype. This chain connects TRBV30 to TRBJ2-7, with D perhaps TRBD2 (6 bases). The CDR3 has 15 amino acids. Germline CDR1 GTSNPN, CDR2 SVGIG (reference sequence). V was cut by 2 bases and J by 5 bases, with 19 bases left in between. The CDR3 DNA sequence: TGTGCCTGGAGTTCAGGGACTGGTGGACCCCACGAGCAGTACTTC. It yields the protein CAWSSGTGGPHEQYF.

As to this clonotype: Being one base from a much bigger clone, this may be a read error. The chain carries TRBV28 and TRBJ2-7; no reliable D call. This CDR3 is 12 amino acids long. V lost 7 bases and J lost 5, with 12 bases in between. The germline V gene has CDR1 MDHEN and CDR2 SYDVKM. CDR3 sequence (DNA): TGTGCCAGCACAAGCCTGGGCCACGAGCAGTACTTC. It is translated as CASTSLGHEQYF.

This clonotype was recorded at least ten times. The J gene is TRBJ2-2, the V gene TRBV30, with 7 bases identical to TRBD2. Germline values: CDR1 GTSNPN, CDR2 SVGIG (reference sequence). The CDR3 covers 16 residues. With V trimmed by 2 bases and J by 2 bases, 8 bases remained unmatched. CDR3 loop: CAWSNRLAANTGELFF. CDR3 bases: TGTGCCTGGAGTAATCGGCTAGCGGCTAACACCGGGGAGCTGTTTTTT. The full variable domain, rest sourced from reference TRBV30 and TRBJ2-2, is SQTIHQWPATLVQPVGSPLSLECTVEGTSNPNLYWYRQAAGRGLQLLFYSVGIGQISSEVPQNLSASRPQDRQFILSSKKLLLSDSGFYLCAWSNRLAANTGELFFGEGSRLTVL.

V and J are TRBV15 and TRBJ2-5, with TRBD2 matching over 7 bases. Per germline, CDR1 LNHNV and CDR2 YYDKDF (reference sequence). The trim removed 4 bases at V and 5 bases at J, leaving 7 bases unmatched. The CDR3 runs to 14 residues. CDR3 sequence (DNA): TGTGCCACCAGCACCACTAGCGTGAGGGAGACCCAGTACTTC. As protein: CATSTTSVRETQYF.

This clonotype was recorded many times. The V call is TRBV28, the J call TRBJ2-1; 10 nucleotides agree with TRBD1. The V gene's germline CDR1 is MDHEN and CDR2 SYDVKM. CDR3 length: 14 residues. The junction had 5 bases not matched to a gene; V was cut back by 6 bases and J by 6 bases. The CDR3 region has the DNA TGTGCCAGCAGCAGTGGACAGGGGGGCAATGAGCAGTTCTTC. This codes for CASSSGQGGNEQFF.

This clonotype was seen only a few times. The chain combines TRBV4-3 with TRBJ2-1, with 7 bases identical to TRBD2. V lost 4 bases, J lost 5 bases, and 14 bases stayed unmatched. CDR1 and CDR2 (germline): LGHNA, YSLEER. This CDR3 has 17 amino acids. The CDR3 DNA follows: TGCGCCAGCAGCCCCTCCAGTACTAGCGACGCCAACAATGAGCAGTTCTTC. Translating it yields CASSPSSTSDANNEQFF.

The table lists this clonotype with many counts. This chain joins TRBV27 and TRBJ1-1, with 9 bases aligning to TRBD1. Germline assignment: CDR1 MNHEY and CDR2 SMNVEV (reference sequence). V dropped 8 bases and J dropped 4; count of bases not matched to a gene: 8. CDR3 length equals 14 residues. The CDR3 loop is CASCTTGGGTEAFF. The CDR3 DNA is TGTGCCAGCTGCACAACAGGGGGCGGCACTGAAGCTTTCTTT.

This clonotype was counted many times. The V and J genes are TRBV27 and TRBJ1-2; TRBD1 is a possible D gene (5 bases). Germline V lookup: CDR1 MNHEY, CDR2 SMNVEV (reference sequence). V was cut by 5 bases and J by 3 bases, with 25 bases left in between. The CDR3 runs to 18 residues. As DNA, the CDR3 is TGTGCCAGCAGTCCCTATAATCCTCGCAACCTAGGGGACTATGGCTACACCTTC. It specifies CASSPYNPRNLGDYGYTF.

This clonotype was recorded many times. The rearrangement joins TRBV7-9 to TRBJ2-1, with D hard to call. CDR1 is SEHNR and CDR2 is FQNEAQ in the germline V gene (reference sequence). With 4 bases removed from V and 0 bases from J, the gap between germline ends came to 13 bases. This CDR3 region has 16 residues. Here the CDR3 DNA reads TGTGCCAGCAGCTCCCGGAAGGGAAGCTCCTACAATGAGCAGTTCTTC. This sequence encodes CASSSRKGSSYNEQFF.

This clonotype was picked up many times. The chain couples TRBV19 to TRBJ2-3; 10 positions match TRBD2. CDR1 LNHDA and CDR2 SQIVND come from the germline V gene (reference sequence). V was clipped by 4 bases and J by 2 bases; unmatched bases: 6. The CDR3 contains 16 residues. This CDR3 reads CASSTPSGGLTDTQYF. The CDR3 bases are TGTGCCAGTAGTACCCCTAGCGGGGGACTCACAGATACGCAGTATTTT.

This clonotype was seen many times. The V call is TRBV5-1, the J call TRBJ2-7, with 14 bases identical to TRBD2. The CDR3 is 15 amino acids. Germline loops: CDR1 SGHRS, CDR2 YFSETQ. Losses at the gene ends were 4 bases for V and 6 bases for J; bases not matched to a gene: 6. The CDR3: CASSLGTSGSPEQYF. The CDR3 region has the DNA TGCGCCAGCAGCCTCGGGACTAGCGGGAGCCCCGAGCAGTACTTC.

This clonotype has a count of ten or more. V gene TRBV2 combines with J gene TRBJ2-7; the D gene is possibly TRBD1 (6 bases). The V end lost 9 bases, the J end lost 3 bases, and 18 bases lay between the germline ends. This CDR3 is built from 14 residues. Germline CDR1 reads SNHLY; CDR2 reads FYNNEI. The CDR3 DNA sequence: TGTGCCAGTTGCCTTCAGGGGTCTTACTACGAGCAGTACTTC. It specifies CASCLQGSYYEQYF.

The V gene is TRBV5-4, the J gene TRBJ2-7; 10 bases match TRBD2. Germline V gives CDR1 SGHNT, CDR2 YYREEE (reference sequence). This CDR3 contains 14 residues. V trimming: 2 bases; J trimming: 7 bases; junction bases outside the gene matches: 6. CDR3 sequence reads: CASSLLAGGQEQYF. The DNA of the CDR3 is TGTGCCAGCAGCTTATTAGCGGGAGGACAAGAGCAGTACTTC.

This clonotype was counted ten times or more. The CDR3 bases are TGTGCCAGCACCGGGACAGGGGTGTCGGGGGAGCAGTACTTC. This codes for CASTGTGVSGEQYF. This sequence joins TRBV6-1 and TRBJ2-7, with TRBD1 identical over 10 bases. The CDR3 is 14 amino acids. V was clipped by 7 bases and J by 7 bases; unmatched bases: 10. Germline V gene lookup returns CDR1 MNHNS and CDR2 SASEGT.

In this sample, this clonotype turned up many times. The genes are TRBV6-1 and TRBJ1-5, with 9 nucleotides matching TRBD1. Germline V gene sequence: CDR1 MNHNS, CDR2 SASEGT. CDR3 length: 14 residues. V lost 5 bases, J lost 8 bases, and 7 bases stayed unmatched. The CDR3 bases are TGTGCCAGCAGTAGTACAGGGGGCACGGAGCCCCAGCATTTT. Translation gives CASSSTGGTEPQHF.

This clonotype was detected ten times or more. This chain links TRBV7-2 with TRBJ2-3, with TRBD1 matching over 7 bases. Trimming at V came to 1 base and at J to 8 bases, leaving 6 bases not matched to a gene. CDR1 is SGHTA and CDR2 is FQGNSA in the germline V gene. The CDR3 runs 14 residues. CDR3 in DNA: TGTGCCAGCAGCTTAGACCACAGGGGTGCTACGCAGTATTTT. Amino acid sequence: CASSLDHRGATQYF.

This clonotype was counted at least ten times. The genes are TRBV9 and TRBJ2-5; 9 bases line up with TRBD2. Trimming removed 2 bases from V and 2 bases from J; junction bases left unmatched: 10. Germline V gene lookup returns CDR1 SGDLS and CDR2 YYNGEE. CDR3 length equals 17 residues. The CDR3 here is CASSVEIAGGGQETQYF. The CDR3 DNA reads TGTGCCAGCAGCGTCGAGATTGCGGGAGGGGGACAAGAGACCCAGTACTTC.

Ten or more counts support this clonotype. The CDR3 loop reads CAWSGRRGQYF. Written as DNA, the CDR3 is TGTGCCTGGAGTGGTAGGCGCGGGCAGTACTTC. The rearrangement joins TRBV30 to TRBJ2-7; D call uncertain. The germline CDR1 and CDR2 sequences are GTSNPN and SVGIG (reference sequence). The CDR3 totals 11 residues. V lost 1 base and J 9 bases, leaving 10 bases between the germline ends.

This clonotype was recorded at least ten times. The chain uses TRBV29-1 and TRBJ2-3, with D maybe TRBD2 (6 bases). The germline CDR1 and CDR2 sequences are SQVTM and ANQGSEA. Deletions cut 3 bases from V and 0 bases from J, with 10 bases between. CDR3 length: 14 residues. Here the CDR3 reads CSVEVGTSTDTQYF. The CDR3 DNA reads as TGCAGCGTTGAGGTGGGGACTAGCACAGATACGCAGTATTTT.

V is TRBV19 and J is TRBJ1-5, with D unresolved. V gave up 11 bases and J gave up 3 bases, with 2 bases separating them. This CDR3 comprises 9 residues. Germline-derived CDR1 and CDR2 are LNHDA and SQIVND (reference sequence). CDR3 bases: TGTGCCCTCAATCAGCCCCAGCATTTT. Encoded protein: CALNQPQHF. Supplemented by reference TRBV19 and TRBJ1-5, the full variable domain reads DGGITQSPKYLFRKEGQNVTLSCEQNLNHDAMYWYRQDPGQGLRLIYYSQIVNDFQKGDIAEGYSVSREKKESFPLTVTSAQKNPTAFYLCALNQPQHFGDGTRLSIL.

V and J are TRBV7-6 and TRBJ2-1, with D tentatively TRBD1 or TRBD2 (7 bases each). V lost 9 bases and J 4 bases, leaving 19 bases between the germline ends. The V gene's germline CDR1 is SGHVS and CDR2 FNYEAQ. The CDR3 has 15 amino acids. CDR3 nucleotide sequence: TGTGCCAGTACCGGGGGGACAGAGAATTACAATGAGCAGTTCTTC. Encoded protein: CASTGGTENYNEQFF.